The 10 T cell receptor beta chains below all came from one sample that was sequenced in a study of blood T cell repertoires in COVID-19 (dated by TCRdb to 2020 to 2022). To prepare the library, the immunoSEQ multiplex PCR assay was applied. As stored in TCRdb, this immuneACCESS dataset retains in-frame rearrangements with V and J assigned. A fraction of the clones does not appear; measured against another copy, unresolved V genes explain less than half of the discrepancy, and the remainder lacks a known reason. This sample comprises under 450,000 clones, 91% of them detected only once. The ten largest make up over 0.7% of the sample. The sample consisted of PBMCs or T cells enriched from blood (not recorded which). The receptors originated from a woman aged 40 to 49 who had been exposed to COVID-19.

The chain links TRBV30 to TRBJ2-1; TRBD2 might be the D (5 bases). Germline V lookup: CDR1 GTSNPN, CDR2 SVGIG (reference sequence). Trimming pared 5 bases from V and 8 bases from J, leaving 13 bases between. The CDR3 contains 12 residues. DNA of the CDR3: TGTGCCTGGGATACGGGGTCGCATGAGCAGTTCTTC. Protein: CAWDTGSHEQFF.

The DNA of the CDR3 is TGTGCCAGCAGCTTACGGGGGGCTAGCGGGAGCCCCCCGCTCGAGCAGTACTTC. Translating it yields CASSLRGASGSPPLEQYF. The V and J genes are TRBV11-2 and TRBJ2-7, with TRBD2 identical over 10 bases. CDR1 is SGHAT, CDR2 FQNNGV, per germline. CDR3 length equals 18 residues. The V segment lost 2 bases and the J segment 6 bases; nucleotides outside the gene matches: 16.

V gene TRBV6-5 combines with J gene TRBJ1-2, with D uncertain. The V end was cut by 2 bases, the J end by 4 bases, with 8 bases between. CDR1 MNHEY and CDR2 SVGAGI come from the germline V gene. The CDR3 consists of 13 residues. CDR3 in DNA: TGTGCCAGCAGTTACAGGCGGGCCTATGGCTACACCTTC. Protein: CASSYRRAYGYTF.

The CDR3 loop reads CASSQVRRGGRMETQYF. The CDR3 DNA is TGTGCCAGCAGCCAAGTTCGGCGGGGGGGACGAATGGAGACCCAGTACTTC. The chain uses TRBV3-1 (or the pseudogene TRBV3-2) and TRBJ2-5; 9 bases are shared with TRBD2. V trimming: 1 base; J trimming: 5 bases; junction bases outside the gene matches: 11. The CDR3 runs to 17 residues. The germline V gene encodes CDR1 LGHDT and CDR2 YNNKEL (reference sequence).

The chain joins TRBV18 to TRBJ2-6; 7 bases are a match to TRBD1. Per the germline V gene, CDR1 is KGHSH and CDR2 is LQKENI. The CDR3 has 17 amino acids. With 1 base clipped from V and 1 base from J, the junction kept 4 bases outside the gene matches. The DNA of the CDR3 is TGTGCCAGCTCACCACAGGGGGCGTCATCTGGGGCCAACGTCCTGACTTTC. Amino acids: CASSPQGASSGANVLTF. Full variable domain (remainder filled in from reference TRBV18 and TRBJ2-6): NAGVMQNPRHLVRRRGQEARLRCSPMKGHSHVYWYRQLPEEGLKFMVYLQKENIIDESGMPKERFSAEFPKEGPSILRIQQVVRGDSAAYFCASSPQGASSGANVLTFGAGSRLTVL.

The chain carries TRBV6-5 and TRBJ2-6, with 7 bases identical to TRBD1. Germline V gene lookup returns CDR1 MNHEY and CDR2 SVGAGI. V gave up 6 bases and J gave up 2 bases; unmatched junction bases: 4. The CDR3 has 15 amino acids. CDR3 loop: CASRTGSAGANVLTF. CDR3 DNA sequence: TGTGCCAGCAGGACAGGGTCTGCTGGGGCCAACGTCCTGACTTTC.

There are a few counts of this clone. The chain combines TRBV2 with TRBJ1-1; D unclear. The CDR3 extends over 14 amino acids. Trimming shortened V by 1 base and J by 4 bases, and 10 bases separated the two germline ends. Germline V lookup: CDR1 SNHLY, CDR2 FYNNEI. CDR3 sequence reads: CASSEEFGGTEAFF. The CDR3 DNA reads TGTGCCAGCAGTGAAGAGTTTGGCGGCACTGAAGCTTTCTTT.

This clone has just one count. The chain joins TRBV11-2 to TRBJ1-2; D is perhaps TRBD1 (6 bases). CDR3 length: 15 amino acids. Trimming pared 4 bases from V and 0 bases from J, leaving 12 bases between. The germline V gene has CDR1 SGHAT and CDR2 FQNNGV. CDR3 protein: CASSSLQGTNYGYTF. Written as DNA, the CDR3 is TGTGCCAGCAGCTCGCTACAGGGAACTAACTATGGCTACACCTTC.

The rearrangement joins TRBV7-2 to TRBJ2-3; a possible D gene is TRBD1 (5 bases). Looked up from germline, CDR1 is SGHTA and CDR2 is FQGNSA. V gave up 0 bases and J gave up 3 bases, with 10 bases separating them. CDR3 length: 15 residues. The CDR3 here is CASSLALGRTDTQYF. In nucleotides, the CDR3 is TGTGCCAGCAGCTTAGCGCTGGGGCGGACAGATACGCAGTATTTT. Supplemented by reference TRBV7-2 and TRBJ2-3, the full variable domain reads GAGVSQSPSNKVTEKGKDVELRCDPISGHTALYWYRQSLGQGLEFLIYFQGNSAPDKSGLPSDRFSAERTGGSVSTLTIQRTQQEDSAVYLCASSLALGRTDTQYFGPGTRLTVL.

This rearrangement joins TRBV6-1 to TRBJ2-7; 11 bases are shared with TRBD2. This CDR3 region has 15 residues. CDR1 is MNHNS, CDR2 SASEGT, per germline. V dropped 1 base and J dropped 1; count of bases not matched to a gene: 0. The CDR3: CASSEGLAGSYEQYF. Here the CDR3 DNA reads TGTGCCAGCAGTGAAGGACTAGCGGGATCCTACGAGCAGTACTTC.